This record looks at one T cell receptor beta chain sequence and its context. The data are from a study of somatic mutations in cytotoxic T cells in rheumatoid arthritis. About the research overall: Among the T-cell populations stained with V beta antibodies, some were separated by flow sorting at nearly 100% purity, including V beta1+ cells whose TCRB was sequenced.

TCRdb's table, derived via immunoSEQ multiplex PCR, lists solely in-frame clones and lacks some. The sample contains thousands of clones, 74% of which appear only once. V lost 4 bases to trimming and J lost 4 bases; unmatched junction nucleotides: 5. This CDR3 region has 15 residues. Germline-derived CDR1 and CDR2 are MNHNS and SASEGT. This sequence was found in an adult with rheumatoid arthritis. V is TRBV6-1 and J is TRBJ2-3; 10 bases are a match to TRBD2. Sample: CD8+ T cells sorted from blood. CDR3 residues: CASSGIAGGADTQYF. DNA for the CDR3: TGTGCCAGCAGTGGTATAGCGGGAGGCGCAGATACGCAGTATTTT.